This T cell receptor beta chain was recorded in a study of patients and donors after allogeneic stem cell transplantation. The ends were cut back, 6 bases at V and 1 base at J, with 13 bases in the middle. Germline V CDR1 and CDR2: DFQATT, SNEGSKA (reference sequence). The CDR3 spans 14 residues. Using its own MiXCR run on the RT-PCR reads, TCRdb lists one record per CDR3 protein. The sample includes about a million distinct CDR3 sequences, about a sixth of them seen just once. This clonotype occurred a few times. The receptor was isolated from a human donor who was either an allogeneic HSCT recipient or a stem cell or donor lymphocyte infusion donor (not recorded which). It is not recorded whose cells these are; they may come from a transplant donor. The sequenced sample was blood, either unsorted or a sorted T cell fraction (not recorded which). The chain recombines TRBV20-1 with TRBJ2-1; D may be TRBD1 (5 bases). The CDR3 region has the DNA TGCAGTGCCGTTGATGGGGCGTCCTACAATGAGCAGTTCTTC. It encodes CSAVDGASYNEQFF.